The 2 T cell receptor beta chains below were found in one sample sequenced in a study of blood T cell repertoires in COVID-19 (dated by TCRdb to about 2020). The library was generated by the immunoSEQ multiplex PCR assay. Sourced from immuneACCESS, this table was stored by TCRdb with only in-frame sequences that have V and J called. A share of the clones is absent; for the studies checked, an unresolved V gene accounts for under half, and the remainder has no known explanation. Present in this sample are under 250,000 clones, more than 70% of which were seen just once. The top ten clones comprise roughly 8.8% of the sample. Material for sequencing was peripheral blood. The receptor source for this set is a man aged 40-49 years with active or convalescent COVID-19.

The rearrangement links TRBV7-3 to TRBJ2-6, with D maybe TRBD1 (6 bases). The germline CDR1 and CDR2 sequences are SGHTA and FQGTGA. The V gene lost 0 bases and the J gene lost 0 bases, with 12 bases spanning the gap. The CDR3 is 18 residues long. CDR3 coding DNA: TGTGCCAGCAGCTTAACCGCCAGGGGCCTCTCTGGGGCCAACGTCCTGACTTTC. Its translation is CASSLTARGLSGANVLTF. The whole variable domain, remainder taken from reference TRBV7-3 and TRBJ2-6, is GAGVSQTPSNKVTEKGKYVELRCDPISGHTALYWYRQSLGQGPEFLIYFQGTGAADDSGLPNDRFFAVRPEGSVSTLKIQRTERGDSAVYLCASSLTARGLSGANVLTFGAGSRLTVL.

J is TRBJ2-7 and V is TRBV11-3; tentative D call: TRBD2 (6 bases). Germline V gene data show CDR1 as SGHNT and CDR2 as YENEEA. CDR3 length equals 14 residues. Between the trimmed V and J ends, which lost 3 bases and 4 bases, there was a span of 13 bases. CDR3 region: CASSFSSGVYEQYF. The CDR3 DNA reads as TGTGCCAGCAGCTTTTCATCGGGGGTGTACGAGCAGTACTTC.